These T cell receptor beta chains were read from a single sample in a study of blood T cells in healthy people across ages. TCRdb fed the 5' RACE reads into MiXCR, producing one record per CDR3 protein. The table includes hundreds of thousands of distinct CDR3 sequences, roughly 64% detected once. The sample was blood. The receptors come from a man aged 25 to 40 in good health. Each CDR3 is given with its conserved first and last residue. The order of the fields is J gene, clone size, V gene, D gene, CDR3 protein, CDR3 DNA. A D gene is named only where the DNA matches it firmly. The size entry is marked missing in some rows and otherwise reads once, few, many or a size class.

J: TRBJ2-1
size: .
V: TRBV10-3
D: .
CDR3: CAIRQGSYNEQFF
DNA: TGTGCCATCAGACAGGGTTCCTACAATGAGCAGTTCTTC

J: TRBJ2-1
size: .
V: TRBV7-6
D: .
CDR3: CASSYLGAVSYNEQFF
DNA: TGTGCCAGCAGCTACCTGGGGGCGGTTTCCTACAATGAGCAGTTCTTC

J: TRBJ1-2
size: .
V: TRBV9
D: TRBD1
CDR3: CASSPTGQGGFYGYTF
DNA: TGTGCCAGCAGCCCAACCGGACAGGGAGGTTTCTATGGCTACACCTTC

J: TRBJ2-5
size: .
V: TRBV11-2
D: TRBD1
CDR3: CASSPNRQGETQYF
DNA: TGTGCCAGCAGCCCCAATCGACAGGGTGAGACCCAGTACTTC

J: TRBJ1-1
size: .
V: TRBV20-1
D: .
CDR3: CSARDGTRAPTEAFF
DNA: TGCAGTGCTAGAGATGGGACAAGGGCTCCCACTGAAGCTTTCTTT

J: TRBJ2-2
size: .
V: TRBV20-1
D: .
CDR3: CSAPSFRANTGELFF
DNA: TGCAGTGCCCCGAGTTTCCGAGCGAACACCGGGGAGCTGTTTTTT

J: TRBJ2-7
size: .
V: TRBV29-1
D: .
CDR3: CSVPRISSYNEQYF
DNA: TGCAGCGTGCCTAGAATTAGCTCCTACAATGAGCAGTACTTC

J: TRBJ2-7
size: .
V: TRBV7-9
D: .
CDR3: CASSFWGTYEQYF
DNA: TGTGCCAGCAGCTTCTGGGGGACCTACGAGCAGTACTTC

J: TRBJ2-3
size: .
V: TRBV12-3/TRBV12-4
D: TRBD2
CDR3: CASSLGSGRWGTDTQYF
DNA: TGTGCCAGCAGTTTAGGGAGCGGGAGATGGGGCACAGATACGCAGTATTTT

J: TRBJ2-7
size: few
V: TRBV20-1
D: TRBD1
CDR3: CSAPGQASVNEQYF
DNA: TGCAGTGCACCGGGACAGGCTTCGGTGAACGAGCAGTACTTC